This passage covers 8 T cell receptor beta chains from one sample sequenced in a study of beta chain features in type 1 diabetes. These receptors' targets are unknown. All of the isolated RNA was reverse transcribed, so expressed TCRB transcripts were sequenced. Only in-frame clones appear in the TCRdb table, and some are missing; sequencing was by immunoSEQ multiplex PCR. The data hold roughly 250,000 clones, with roughly 22% observed a single time. Study outcomes and limitations: Among patients with Type 1 diabetes, TCRB CDR3s were moderately but significantly shorter in every one of the four CD4+ subsets.

The material sequenced was naive CD4+ T cells from blood. These receptors all come from a woman in her thirties or forties with type 1 diabetes.

The J gene is TRBJ1-5, the V gene TRBV11-3; the D gene is possibly TRBD1 (5 bases). V was pared by 10 bases and J by 1 base, with 11 bases between. CDR3 length: 13 amino acids. Germline V gene data show CDR1 as SGHNT and CDR2 as YENEEA. CDR3 residues: CATLQESNQPQHF. CDR3 nucleotides: TGTGCCACCTTACAGGAAAGCAATCAGCCCCAGCATTTT.

The CDR3 reads CASSVVSGGATDTQYF. CDR3 nucleotide sequence: TGTGCCAGCAGCGTAGTTAGCGGGGGGGCGACAGATACGCAGTATTTT. J is TRBJ2-3 and V is TRBV9; TRBD2 matches at 11 bases. The J segment lost 3 bases and the V segment lost 0 bases, leaving 3 bases of the junction unmatched. This CDR3 contains 16 residues. Germline values: CDR1 SGDLS, CDR2 YYNGEE.

V usage is TRBV18 and J usage is TRBJ1-5; 9 bases match TRBD1. This CDR3 is built from 14 residues. Trimming took 6 bases from V and 5 from J; bases not matched to a gene: 5. In germline, CDR1 is KGHSH, CDR2 LQKENI. The CDR3 bases are TGTGCCAGCTCTCGACAGGGGGACGATCAGCCCCAGCATTTT. Protein: CASSRQGDDQPQHF.

This clone has only a few counts. The V call is TRBV30, the J call TRBJ1-1, with D possibly TRBD1 on 5 matching bases. There are 13 residues in the CDR3. Germline CDR1 GTSNPN, CDR2 SVGIG (reference sequence). Trimming cost V 0 bases and J 3 bases, with 8 bases left between them. CDR3 protein: CAWSVDSYTEAFF. In DNA, the CDR3 is TGTGCCTGGAGTGTTGACAGTTACACTGAAGCTTTCTTT.

This clone was seen only a few times. The J gene is TRBJ2-3, the V gene TRBV2; 7 nucleotides agree with TRBD1. The junction had 15 bases not matched to a gene; V was cut back by 7 bases and J by 8 bases. This CDR3 is built from 15 residues. Germline V lookup: CDR1 SNHLY, CDR2 FYNNEI. CDR3 in amino acids: CASTTGDSFKPTQYF. The CDR3, as DNA: TGTGCCAGCACCACAGGGGATTCCTTCAAGCCTACGCAGTATTTT.

V is TRBV11-1 and J is TRBJ2-1, with D tentatively TRBD1 (6 bases). Trimming stripped 6 bases from V and 6 bases from J, with 9 bases between. Germline values: CDR1 SGHAT, CDR2 FQDESV (reference sequence). The CDR3 is 12 amino acids. CDR3 loop: CASRGQINEQFF. DNA for the CDR3: TGTGCCAGCAGAGGACAGATCAATGAGCAGTTCTTC.

This clone was found a few times. The rearrangement uses TRBV25-1 and TRBJ1-2; 9 bases match TRBD1. The germline gives CDR1 MGHDK, CDR2 SYGVNS. The CDR3 has 14 residues. V lost 1 base to trimming and J lost 4 bases; unmatched junction nucleotides: 1. The CDR3 is CASSELTGGYGYTF. The CDR3 region has the DNA TGTGCCAGCAGTGAATTGACAGGGGGCTATGGCTACACCTTC.

There are a few counts of this clone. Written as DNA, the CDR3 is TGTGCCAGCAGCACCCGCCGGGACAGCCAGACAGTTGAAAAACTGTTTTTT. Protein product: CASSTRRDSQTVEKLFF. The chain couples TRBV9 to TRBJ1-4, with 7 nucleotides matching TRBD1. J lost 7 bases, V lost 4 bases, and 16 bases had no gene match. CDR3 length equals 17 residues. The germline gives CDR1 SGDLS, CDR2 YYNGEE.